Following are 16 T cell receptor beta chains from one sample sequenced in a study of blood T cell repertoires in COVID-19. The repertoire was sequenced with immunoSEQ multiplex PCR; TCRdb's copy has only in-frame clones and lacks some. The data contain hundreds of thousands of clones, around 90% of them singletons. The sample was PBMCs or T cells enriched from blood (not recorded which). All receptors derive from a woman aged 25 to 45 who had recovered from COVID-19.

V and J are TRBV5-4 and TRBJ2-3; 12 bases line up with TRBD2. Germline assignment: CDR1 SGHNT and CDR2 YYREEE (reference sequence). CDR3 length equals 17 residues. J lost 3 bases, V lost 0 bases, and 5 bases had no gene match. The CDR3 loop reads CASSLGLAGGVTDTQYF. The CDR3, as DNA: TGTGCCAGCAGCTTGGGGCTAGCGGGGGGGGTAACAGATACGCAGTATTTT.

The rearrangement uses TRBV5-1 and TRBJ2-2; D call uncertain. CDR3 length: 15 residues. V shed 1 base and J shed 2 bases, with 9 bases lying between them. Germline assignment: CDR1 SGHRS and CDR2 YFSETQ. CDR3 DNA sequence: TGCGCCAGCAGCTTGCCCGGGTCTAACACCGGGGAGCTGTTTTTT. It is translated as CASSLPGSNTGELFF.

V usage is TRBV7-6 and J usage is TRBJ2-5, with 12 positions matching TRBD2. Germline V gene data show CDR1 as SGHVS and CDR2 as FNYEAQ. The CDR3 loop spans 20 amino acids. The ends lost 1 base at V and 5 bases at J; junction bases unmatched: 17. The CDR3 region has the DNA TGTGCCAGCAGCTTAGAGGCCCCTCTTACCTCTAGCGGGAGGGCCGAGACCCAGTACTTC. Its protein product is CASSLEAPLTSSGRAETQYF.

The chain combines TRBV2 with TRBJ1-1, with TRBD1 as a possible D gene (5 bases). This CDR3 spans 14 amino acids. CDR1 SNHLY and CDR2 FYNNEI come from the germline V gene. V was trimmed by 6 bases and J by 0 bases, leaving 11 bases between them. In nucleotides, the CDR3 is TGTGCCAGCAGGTCCCCAGGGATGAACACTGAAGCTTTCTTT. It specifies CASRSPGMNTEAFF.

This chain connects TRBV19 to TRBJ2-3; D is ambiguous. The germline CDR1 and CDR2 sequences are LNHDA and SQIVND (reference sequence). CDR3 length equals 15 residues. The germline V and J ends were trimmed by 7 bases and 2 bases, with 16 bases remaining between them. The CDR3 sequence: CASTLSRVVTDTQYF. In DNA, the CDR3 is TGTGCCAGTACTCTCTCCCGGGTCGTCACAGATACGCAGTATTTT.

The chain joins TRBV5-1 to TRBJ2-7; 11 nucleotides line up with TRBD2. This CDR3 has 14 residues. V gave up 0 bases and J gave up 7 bases; unmatched junction bases: 3. Germline V gives CDR1 SGHRS, CDR2 YFSETQ. The CDR3 nucleotides are TGCGCCAGCAGCTTGGACCTAGCGGGAGGAGAGCAGTACTTC. Protein product: CASSLDLAGGEQYF.

CDR3 sequence: CASSTRVDTEAFF. The CDR3 DNA is TGCGCCAGCAGCACCAGGGTTGACACTGAAGCTTTCTTT. V is TRBV5-1 and J is TRBJ1-1, with D possibly TRBD1 on 5 matching bases. V was cut by 4 bases and J by 3 bases, with 10 bases left in between. Germline CDR1 is SGHRS and CDR2 is YFSETQ. The CDR3 contains 13 residues.

The rearrangement uses TRBV3-1 (or the pseudogene TRBV3-2) and TRBJ1-1; D is unresolved. The CDR3 extends over 17 amino acids. Trimming stripped 2 bases from V and 3 bases from J, with 19 bases between. CDR1 and CDR2 from the germline V gene are LGHDT and YNNKEL (reference sequence). CDR3 DNA sequence: TGTGCCAGCAGCCAATGGGGAGCAGAGTCAGCTGACACTGAAGCTTTCTTT. Amino acids: CASSQWGAESADTEAFF.

The genes are TRBV4-1 and TRBJ2-3, with 7 positions matching TRBD2. The CDR3 covers 16 residues. J gave up 6 bases and V 4 bases, and 13 bases lay outside the gene matches. CDR1 and CDR2 from the germline V gene are MGHRA and YSYEKL. The CDR3 region has the DNA TGCGCCAGCAGCCTAACGACTAGCCGGGGGAGGGATACGCAGTATTTT. This encodes CASSLTTSRGRDTQYF.

The V and J genes are TRBV19 and TRBJ1-1, with 10 nucleotides matching TRBD1. Germline V gives CDR1 LNHDA, CDR2 SQIVND (reference sequence). V gave up 5 bases and J gave up 10 bases; unmatched junction bases: 7. This CDR3 spans 13 amino acids. The CDR3 reads CASSLRTGGVAFF. In DNA, the CDR3 is TGTGCCAGTAGTCTCCGGACAGGGGGAGTAGCTTTCTTT.

To note about this clone: The sample carries other DNA sequences with the same CDR3. This chain connects TRBV10-3 to TRBJ1-1, with D possibly matching TRBD1 (5 bases). CDR3 length: 15 amino acids. V lost 0 bases, J lost 5 bases, and 13 bases lay in between. The V gene's germline CDR1 is ENHRY and CDR2 SYGVKD. CDR3 residues: CAISESRLGGTEAFF. For the CDR3, the DNA is TGTGCCATCAGTGAGTCAAGACTGGGGGGAACTGAAGCTTTCTTT.

The chain's CDR3 is CASQFEGAIGSPLHF. The CDR3 nucleotides read TGTGCCAGTCAATTCGAGGGGGCTATTGGATCACCCCTCCACTTT. This sequence joins TRBV19 and TRBJ1-6; 7 bases are shared with TRBD1. The trim removed 8 bases at V and 10 bases at J, leaving 14 bases unmatched. Germline CDR1 reads LNHDA; CDR2 reads SQIVND (reference sequence). The CDR3 is 15 residues long.

The genes are TRBV3-1 (or the pseudogene TRBV3-2) and TRBJ1-2, with D unclear. The CDR3 runs 13 residues. Trimming shortened V by 4 bases and J by 6 bases, and 12 bases separated the two germline ends. The germline gives CDR1 LGHDT, CDR2 YNNKEL (reference sequence). CDR3 sequence (DNA): TGTGCCAGCAGCCCCCGGTGGGAGAATGGCTACACCTTC. Translated: CASSPRWENGYTF.

The V gene is TRBV19, the J gene TRBJ2-1, with TRBD2 identical over 7 bases. Trimming cost V 9 bases and J 12 bases; bases outside gene matches: 8. The CDR3 spans 11 residues. Germline V gives CDR1 LNHDA, CDR2 SQIVND (reference sequence). The CDR3: CASVWGGRQFF. DNA of the CDR3: TGTGCCAGCGTCTGGGGGGGGAGGCAGTTCTTC.

The chain carries TRBV11-2 and TRBJ2-7, with D hard to call. The CDR3 contains 11 residues. V gave up 1 base and J gave up 10 bases, with 8 bases separating them. Germline CDR1 SGHAT, CDR2 FQNNGV. The CDR3 is CASSLVAEQYF. The CDR3 nucleotides are TGTGCCAGCAGCTTAGTGGCAGAACAGTACTTC.

The genes are TRBV6-1 and TRBJ1-2; no clear D gene. V shed 2 bases and J shed 4 bases, with 5 bases lying between them. CDR3 length: 12 residues. CDR1 is MNHNS, CDR2 SASEGT, per germline. This CDR3 is CASSENTYGYTF. CDR3 sequence (DNA): TGTGCCAGCAGTGAAAACACCTATGGCTACACCTTC.